This T cell receptor beta chain came from a study of blood T cells in healthy people across ages. Every sample yielded at least 7 million isolated PBMCs. The CDR3 is made up of 16 amino acids. CDR1 SGHRS and CDR2 YFSETQ come from the germline V gene. A second about 7 to 11 cycle PCR used barcoded and J-beta primers. Every cDNA molecule bore a tag from a template-switch adaptor containing 12 random nucleotides. TCRdb re-called the 5' RACE reads through MiXCR, storing one row per CDR3 protein. The table includes about 1,500,000 distinct CDR3 sequences, roughly 40% detected once. This rearrangement joins TRBV5-1 to TRBJ2-1, with a tentative D call TRBD1 (6 bases). The end of the DNA fits TRBJ2-7 better, so the J call may be wrong. This receptor was taken from a woman younger than 30 in good health. What was sequenced was blood. CDR3 in amino acids: CASSLAGNREYNEQYF. The CDR3 DNA follows: TGCGCCAGCAGCTTGGCCGGAAACAGGGAATACAATGAGCAGTACTTC.